This passage covers 10 T cell receptor beta chains from one sample sequenced in a study of graft-versus-host responses after intestinal transplantation. Libraries were prepared by immunoSEQ multiplex PCR; TCRdb keeps only in-frame clonotypes and omits some of them. The sample carries about 3,500 clones, 94% recorded once. The material was PBMCs, obtained 11 days after intestinal transplantation. The source is a human patient who received an intestinal transplant, so some T cells may come from the graft donor.

The chain combines TRBV4-1 with TRBJ1-2; no reliable D call. This CDR3 comprises 16 residues. The V end was cut by 0 bases, the J end by 4 bases, with 15 bases between. Per the germline V gene, CDR1 is MGHRA and CDR2 is YSYEKL. The CDR3 sequence: CASSQDRNPTPYGYTF. The DNA for the CDR3 is TGCGCCAGCAGCCAAGATCGAAATCCAACCCCCTATGGCTACACCTTC.

The V and J genes are TRBV5-1 and TRBJ2-5; TRBD1 might be the D (5 bases). Germline CDR1 and CDR2: SGHRS and YFSETQ. The CDR3 sequence is 16 residues long. The V end was cut by 1 base, the J end by 4 bases, with 17 bases between. The CDR3 nucleotides read TGCGCCAGCAGCTTGTTACAGGATCAGAGAGGAGAGACCCAGTACTTC. It specifies CASSLLQDQRGETQYF.

The chain is built from TRBV4-1 and TRBJ2-7; 7 bases align to TRBD1. Germline V gene lookup returns CDR1 MGHRA and CDR2 YSYEKL. Trimming at V came to 1 base and at J to 4 bases, leaving 4 bases not matched to a gene. This CDR3 region has 14 residues. Here the CDR3 reads CASSQVKGAYEQYF. The CDR3 DNA is TGCGCCAGCAGCCAAGTGAAGGGGGCATACGAGCAGTACTTC.

V and J are TRBV5-3 and TRBJ1-5; D uncertain. TRBV5-3 carries the ORF label, with uncertain function. This CDR3 is 18 amino acids long. V was shortened by 0 bases and J by 4 bases, with 20 bases between the two germline ends. CDR3 nucleotide sequence: TGTGCCAGAAGCTTGGGGACTTCGAGGATACCTTGGAATCAGCCCCAGCATTTT. Residues: CARSLGTSRIPWNQPQHF.

V and J are TRBV9 and TRBJ2-1, with 7 bases matching TRBD2. This CDR3 has 12 residues. Unmatched junction bases numbered 13, after V lost 7 bases and J lost 15 bases. Germline V lookup: CDR1 SGDLS, CDR2 YYNGEE. The CDR3 protein is CASGAAGDPMFF. Here the CDR3 DNA reads TGTGCCAGCGGGGCGGCGGGAGACCCGATGTTCTTC.

J is TRBJ2-7 and V is TRBV6-1; the match to TRBD2 covers 11 bases. The CDR3 is made up of 15 amino acids. Germline V gene lookup returns CDR1 MNHNS and CDR2 SASEGT. Trimming took 6 bases from V and 1 from J; bases not matched to a gene: 5. As DNA, the CDR3 is TGTGCCAGCAGCGAACTAGCGGGAGCTTCCTACGAGCAGTACTTC. Encoded protein: CASSELAGASYEQYF.

This chain uses TRBV28 with TRBJ2-3; TRBD1 aligns across 7 bases. Unmatched junction bases numbered 11, after V lost 5 bases and J lost 0 bases. This CDR3 comprises 17 residues. Per the germline V gene, CDR1 is MDHEN and CDR2 is SYDVKM. Here the CDR3 reads CASSTSTGALSTDTQYF. CDR3 nucleotides: TGTGCCAGCAGTACCTCAACAGGGGCCCTTAGCACAGATACGCAGTATTTT.

The chain uses TRBV6-5 and TRBJ2-5; D remains unclear. Germline CDR1 and CDR2: MNHEY and SVGAGI. The CDR3 length is 12 residues. The V end lost 4 bases, the J end lost 1 base, and 4 bases lay between the germline ends. The CDR3 spells CASSSGQETQYF. As DNA, the CDR3 is TGTGCCAGCAGTTCGGGCCAAGAGACCCAGTACTTC.

This clone has just one count. The CDR3 nucleotides read TGTGCCAGCAGCGGATCCCGGGACAGGGCTTACTCTGGGGCCAACGTCCTGACTTTC. Translating gives CASSGSRDRAYSGANVLTF. The J gene is TRBJ2-6, the V gene TRBV7-9; TRBD1 matches at 9 bases. V dropped 5 bases and J dropped 0; count of bases not matched to a gene: 11. In germline, CDR1 is SEHNR, CDR2 FQNEAQ (reference sequence). The CDR3 is made up of 19 amino acids.

V and J are TRBV28 and TRBJ1-3; TRBD1 is a possible D gene (5 bases). This CDR3 spans 15 amino acids. From germline, CDR1 is MDHEN and CDR2 SYDVKM. The V end was cut by 3 bases, the J end by 0 bases, with 9 bases between. Written as DNA, the CDR3 is TGTGCCAGCAGTTTCGGACACGACTCTGGAAACACCATATATTTT. This sequence encodes CASSFGHDSGNTIYF.